Shown below are 5 T cell receptor beta chains from a single sample sequenced in a study of CD8 T cells in Susac syndrome. The authors reverse transcribed about 0.5 to 1 ug RNA with random hexamers. Each CDR3 protein gets one entry after TCRdb re-called the immunoSEQ multiplex PCR reads with MiXCR. The table has 200,000 to 300,000 distinct CDR3 sequences, 90% to 96% seen once. Sequences were obtained from CD4+ T cells from PBMCs. Source of these receptors: a human donor with Susac syndrome.

This clonotype was seen more than once but under ten times. The chain has TRBV9 and TRBJ1-5; maybe TRBD1 (5 bases). The CDR3 loop spans 12 amino acids. The V end lost 2 bases, the J end lost 5 bases, and 5 bases lay between the germline ends. Germline assignment: CDR1 SGDLS and CDR2 YYNGEE. CDR3 loop: CASSVGDQPQHF. The CDR3, as DNA: TGTGCCAGCAGCGTGGGGGATCAGCCCCAGCATTTT.

This clonotype was detected a few times. V is TRBV12-3 or TRBV12-4 and J is TRBJ2-2, with D unresolved. CDR3 length: 13 amino acids. The ends were cut back, 6 bases at V and 1 base at J, with 6 bases in the middle. CDR3 coding DNA: TGTGCCAGCAGGGCTGGGAACACCGGGGAGCTGTTTTTT. Its translation: CASRAGNTGELFF.

This rearrangement joins TRBV28 to TRBJ2-5; tentatively, D is TRBD2 (6 bases). CDR1 is MDHEN and CDR2 is SYDVKM in the germline V gene. The V gene lost 6 bases and the J gene lost 5 bases, with 13 bases spanning the gap. The CDR3 has 13 amino acids. The CDR3 is CASRLSSVETQYF. DNA for the CDR3: TGTGCCAGCAGGCTCTCTAGCGTCGAGACCCAGTACTTC.

The chain combines TRBV12-3 or TRBV12-4 with TRBJ1-1, with D maybe TRBD1 (5 bases). V was pared by 5 bases and J by 7 bases, with 20 bases between. The CDR3 extends over 15 amino acids. DNA for the CDR3: TGTGCCAGCAGTACCTCTTGGGGGGACGGAATTGAAGCTTTCTTT. Protein: CASSTSWGDGIEAFF.

The chain uses TRBV9 and TRBJ2-7; 10 bases are shared with TRBD1. V lost 4 bases to trimming and J lost 7 bases; unmatched junction nucleotides: 14. The CDR3 covers 16 residues. Germline V gene sequence: CDR1 SGDLS, CDR2 YYNGEE. The CDR3 loop is CASSPTVGTGAGEQYF. CDR3 DNA: TGTGCCAGCAGCCCAACGGTGGGGACAGGGGCGGGGGAGCAGTACTTC.